The 18 T cell receptor beta chains below were found in one sample sequenced in a study of vaccination effects on CD4 cells after COVID-19. Antigens of these TCRs are unknown. This table comes from immunoSEQ multiplex PCR, and its TCRdb copy is limited to in-frame clones, with some not included. The sample includes under 35,000 clones, about 74% of them seen just once. Once cultured for 9 to 11 days, the cells underwent separation to obtain CD4+ T cells. Participants were given two doses of BNT162b2 or mRNA-1273 vaccine. The specimen was CD4+ T cells from PBMCs cultured without peptide, collected after COVID-19 vaccination. The origin of the receptors is a human donor who received a COVID-19 vaccine.

The chain is built from TRBV29-1 and TRBJ2-2; the match to TRBD1 covers 8 bases. This CDR3 is built from 13 residues. Germline values: CDR1 SQVTM, CDR2 ANQGSEA. J was trimmed by 7 bases and V by 4 bases; bases with no gene match: 5. In DNA, the CDR3 is TGCAGCGTTGCCAGGGGGCCGGGCGGGGAGCTGTTTTTT. Translated, it gives CSVARGPGGELFF.

The chain employs TRBV4-3 and TRBJ2-1; 9 bases line up with TRBD1. The junction had 4 bases not matched to a gene; V was cut back by 0 bases and J by 4 bases. The CDR3 sequence is 16 residues long. Germline CDR1 reads LGHNA; CDR2 reads YSLEER. The CDR3 loop reads CASSQDLDRGYNEQFF. In nucleotides, the CDR3 is TGCGCCAGCAGCCAAGATTTGGACAGGGGATACAATGAGCAGTTCTTC.

In DNA form, the CDR3 reads TGTGCCAGCAGCTTGTTACGGCCAACTAATGAAAAACTGTTTTTT. This gives the protein CASSLLRPTNEKLFF. The chain carries TRBV7-9 and TRBJ1-4; D is uncertain. CDR1 SEHNR and CDR2 FQNEAQ come from the germline V gene (reference sequence). The CDR3 runs to 15 residues. V lost 3 bases and J 0 bases, leaving 8 bases between the germline ends.

This chain connects TRBV5-4 to TRBJ2-5; D unclear. Germline V lookup: CDR1 SGHNT, CDR2 YYREEE (reference sequence). V lost 1 base to trimming and J lost 5 bases, with 3 bases between them. The CDR3 has 11 residues. Here the CDR3 reads CASSLLETQYF. The CDR3 DNA follows: TGTGCCAGCAGCTTGTTGGAGACCCAGTACTTC.

This chain uses TRBV7-2 with TRBJ2-5, with D possibly matching TRBD1 (6 bases). Deletions cut 4 bases from V and 1 base from J, with 7 bases between. Germline V gives CDR1 SGHTA, CDR2 FQGNSA. This CDR3 comprises 13 residues. The CDR3: CASSYRVQETQYF. In DNA, the CDR3 is TGTGCCAGCAGCTACAGGGTCCAAGAGACCCAGTACTTC.

The chain employs TRBV30 and TRBJ2-3, with D possibly being TRBD1 (6 bases). V gave up 4 bases and J gave up 3 bases, with 14 bases separating them. The CDR3 is 14 residues long. Germline CDR1 is GTSNPN and CDR2 is SVGIG (reference sequence). The CDR3 DNA is TGTGCCTGGAAAACAGGGATCAGGACAGATACGCAGTATTTT. This codes for CAWKTGIRTDTQYF.

CDR3 nucleotides: TGCGCCAGCAGCTTGTCGGTTAATCGGGACACTGAAGCTTTCTTT. It yields the protein CASSLSVNRDTEAFF. The J gene is TRBJ1-1, the V gene TRBV5-1; D uncertain. Germline-derived CDR1 and CDR2 are SGHRS and YFSETQ. V lost 1 base and J 3 bases, leaving 13 bases between the germline ends. There are 15 residues in the CDR3.

The J gene is TRBJ2-1, the V gene TRBV12-3 or TRBV12-4; 8 nucleotides match TRBD2. This CDR3 is 12 amino acids long. V shed 7 bases, J shed 11 bases, and the junction held 7 bases outside the gene matches. CDR3 bases: TGTGCCAGCACCTCGGGGGGGCGGCAGCAGTTCTTC. Translated, it gives CASTSGGRQQFF.

The gene calls are TRBV6-6 and TRBJ1-5; D not certain. The CDR3 is 13 residues long. Germline V CDR1 and CDR2: MNHNY, SVGAGI (reference sequence). Trimming left V 0 bases short and J 3 bases short, with 3 bases between. The CDR3 spells CASSYSSNQPQHF. The CDR3 nucleotides read TGTGCCAGCAGTTACTCGTCCAATCAGCCCCAGCATTTT.

The chain combines TRBV30 with TRBJ2-5; unclear D gene. With 1 base removed from V and 5 bases from J, the gap between germline ends came to 8 bases. The CDR3 sequence is 12 residues long. Germline V gene lookup returns CDR1 GTSNPN and CDR2 SVGIG (reference sequence). The CDR3 loop reads CAWSGQPETQYF. CDR3 DNA: TGTGCCTGGAGTGGCCAGCCGGAGACCCAGTACTTC.

The chain carries TRBV7-2 and TRBJ1-2, with a tentative D call TRBD1 (5 bases). Trimming removed 0 bases at V and 4 bases at J, with 9 bases between. The CDR3 contains 14 residues. Germline CDR1 reads SGHTA; CDR2 reads FQGNSA. The DNA for the CDR3 is TGTGCCAGCAGCTTAGCCAGGGCAAGCTATGGCTACACCTTC. Residues: CASSLARASYGYTF. Full variable domain (outside the CDR3, taken from reference TRBV7-2 and TRBJ1-2): GAGVSQSPSNKVTEKGKDVELRCDPISGHTALYWYRQSLGQGLEFLIYFQGNSAPDKSGLPSDRFSAERTGGSVSTLTIQRTQQEDSAVYLCASSLARASYGYTFGSGTRLTVV.

The chain couples TRBV9 to TRBJ2-1, with D perhaps given as TRBD1 or TRBD2 (6 bases each). Trimming took off 0 bases at V and 3 bases at J, with 13 bases between the two ends. In germline, CDR1 is SGDLS, CDR2 YYNGEE. The CDR3 sequence is 16 residues long. The CDR3 DNA reads as TGTGCCAGCAGCGTAGTAAGGGGGGCTGGCTACAATGAGCAGTTCTTC. Its protein product is CASSVVRGAGYNEQFF.

V and J are TRBV30 and TRBJ1-4; 10 bases are shared with TRBD1. Germline CDR1 reads GTSNPN; CDR2 reads SVGIG (reference sequence). The CDR3 is 14 residues long. V lost 7 bases to trimming and J lost 7 bases; unmatched junction nucleotides: 9. For the CDR3, the DNA is TGTGCCTCCCAAAGAGGGACAGGGGTTGAAAAACTGTTTTTT. Encoded protein: CASQRGTGVEKLFF.

This clone came up a few times. The chain couples TRBV18 to TRBJ1-1; no clear D gene. This CDR3 has 16 residues. Trimming shortened V by 5 bases and J by 5 bases, and 21 bases separated the two germline ends. Germline lookup yields CDR1 KGHSH and CDR2 LQKENI. CDR3 sequence: CASSTSRVSLGTEAFF. Written as DNA, the CDR3 is TGTGCCAGCTCAACCTCCCGGGTGTCCCTGGGGACTGAAGCTTTCTTT. The whole variable domain, filled in from reference TRBV18 and TRBJ1-1, reads NAGVMQNPRHLVRRRGQEARLRCSPMKGHSHVYWYRQLPEEGLKFMVYLQKENIIDESGMPKERFSAEFPKEGPSILRIQQVVRGDSAAYFCASSTSRVSLGTEAFFGQGTRLTVV.

The chain's CDR3 is CAISESVTGANVLTF. The CDR3 region has the DNA TGTGCCATCAGTGAGTCGGTTACTGGGGCCAACGTCCTGACTTTC. The chain carries TRBV10-3 and TRBJ2-6; D uncertain. Germline V CDR1 and CDR2: ENHRY, SYGVKD. This CDR3 region has 15 residues. The V end was cut by 0 bases, the J end by 2 bases, with 5 bases between.

This chain links TRBV5-6 with TRBJ1-5; TRBD1 matches 7 bases. This CDR3 is built from 14 residues. The ends lost 4 bases at V and 2 bases at J; junction bases unmatched: 3. Looked up from germline, CDR1 is SGHDT and CDR2 is YYEEEE. The CDR3 sequence: CASSRTGGNQPQHF. CDR3 bases: TGTGCCAGCAGCCGGACAGGTGGCAATCAGCCCCAGCATTTT.

The chain joins TRBV29-1 to TRBJ1-2; possible D gene TRBD1, 5 bases. The germline gives CDR1 SQVTM, CDR2 ANQGSEA. Trimming took off 3 bases at V and 6 bases at J, with 17 bases between the two ends. The CDR3 is made up of 14 amino acids. CDR3 region: CSVEARTVGDGYTF. DNA of the CDR3: TGCAGCGTTGAGGCCAGGACGGTAGGGGATGGCTACACCTTC.

This clone appeared a few times. V usage is TRBV14 and J usage is TRBJ1-1; D call uncertain. The CDR3 runs to 19 residues. CDR1 SGHDN and CDR2 FVKESK come from the germline V gene. V was shortened by 4 bases and J by 4 bases, with 28 bases between the two germline ends. The CDR3 DNA sequence: TGTGCCAGCAGCCCGAACCCCCTCCGGGCCCCAAGAGTTGTCACTGAAGCTTTCTTT. Protein product: CASSPNPLRAPRVVTEAFF.